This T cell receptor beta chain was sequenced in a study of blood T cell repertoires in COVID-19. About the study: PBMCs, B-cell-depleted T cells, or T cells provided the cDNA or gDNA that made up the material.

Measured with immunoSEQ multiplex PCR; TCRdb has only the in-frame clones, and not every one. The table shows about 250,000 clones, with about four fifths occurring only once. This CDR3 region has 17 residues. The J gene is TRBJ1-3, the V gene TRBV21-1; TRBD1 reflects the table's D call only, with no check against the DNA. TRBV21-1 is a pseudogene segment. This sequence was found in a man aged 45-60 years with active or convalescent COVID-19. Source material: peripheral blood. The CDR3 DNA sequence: TGTGCCAGCAGCAAAGCGCATCAGGGATGCGCTGGAAACACCATATATTTT. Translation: CASSKAHQGCAGNTIYF.